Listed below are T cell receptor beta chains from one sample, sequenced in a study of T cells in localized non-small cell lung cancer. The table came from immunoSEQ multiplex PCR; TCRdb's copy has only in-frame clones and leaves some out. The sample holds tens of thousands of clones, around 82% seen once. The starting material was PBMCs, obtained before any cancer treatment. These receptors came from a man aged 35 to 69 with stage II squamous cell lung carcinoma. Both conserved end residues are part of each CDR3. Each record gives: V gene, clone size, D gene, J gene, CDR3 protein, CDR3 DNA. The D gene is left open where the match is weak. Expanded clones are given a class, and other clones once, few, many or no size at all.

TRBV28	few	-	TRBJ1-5	CASRDSGTNQPQHF	TGTGCCAGCAGGGACTCAGGTACCAATCAGCCCCAGCATTTT
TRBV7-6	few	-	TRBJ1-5	CASSPGAGGNQPQHF	TGTGCCAGCAGTCCAGGGGCCGGGGGCAATCAGCCCCAGCATTTT
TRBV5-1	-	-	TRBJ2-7	CASSLGGTLRENPYEQYF	TGCGCCAGCAGCTTGGGCGGGACGCTTCGCGAAAACCCCTACGAGCAGTACTTC
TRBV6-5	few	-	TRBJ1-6	CASSTRMKPLHF	TGTGCCAGCAGTACCCGGATGAAACCCCTCCACTTT
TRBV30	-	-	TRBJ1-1	CACEILNTEAFF	TGTGCCTGCGAGATATTGAACACTGAAGCTTTCTTT
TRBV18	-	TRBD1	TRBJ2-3	CASLRQGASDTQYF	TGTGCCAGCTTGAGACAGGGGGCTTCAGATACGCAGTATTTT
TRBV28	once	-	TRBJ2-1	CASARERRERYGEQFF	TGTGCCAGCGCTAGGGAACGCAGGGAAAGGTATGGTGAGCAGTTCTTC
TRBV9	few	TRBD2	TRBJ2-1	CASSVGGSGALNEQFF	TGTGCCAGCAGCGTAGGTGGAAGCGGGGCCCTCAATGAGCAGTTCTTC
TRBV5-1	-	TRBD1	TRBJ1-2	CASSSGTGGAVGYTF	TGCGCCAGCAGCTCCGGGACAGGGGGCGCGGTTGGCTACACCTTC
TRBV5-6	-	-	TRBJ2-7	CASSFPLTSGEQYF	TGTGCCAGCAGCTTTCCCTTGACAAGCGGCGAGCAGTACTTC
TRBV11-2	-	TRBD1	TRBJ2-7	CASSLTGTGVNEQYF	TGTGCCAGCAGCTTAACCGGGACAGGGGTCAACGAGCAGTACTTC
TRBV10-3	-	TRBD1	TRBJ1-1	CAIREQGDTEAFF	TGTGCCATCAGGGAACAGGGGGACACTGAAGCTTTCTTT
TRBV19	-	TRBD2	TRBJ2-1	CASSINSGGLSYNEQFF	TGTGCCAGTAGTATAAATAGCGGGGGCCTCTCCTACAATGAGCAGTTCTTC
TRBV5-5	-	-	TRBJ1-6	CASSFSRVNSPLHF	TGTGCCAGCAGCTTTTCCAGGGTTAATTCACCCCTCCACTTT
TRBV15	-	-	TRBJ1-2	CATSRDRSSWNGYTF	TGTGCCACCAGCAGAGATCGAAGCAGTTGGAATGGCTACACCTTC
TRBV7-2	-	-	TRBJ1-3	CASSSRAYGSGNTIYF	TGTGCCAGCAGCTCGCGCGCTTACGGCTCTGGAAACACCATATATTTT
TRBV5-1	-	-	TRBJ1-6	CASSGGRADRSPLHF	TGCGCCAGCAGCGGCGGGAGGGCGGATCGTTCACCCCTCCACTTT
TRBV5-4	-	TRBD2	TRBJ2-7	CASSPMGLAGGSEQYF	TGTGCCAGCAGCCCCATGGGACTAGCGGGAGGGTCCGAGCAGTACTTC
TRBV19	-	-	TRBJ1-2	CASESGNGYTF	TGTGCCAGCGAATCAGGGAACGGCTACACCTTC
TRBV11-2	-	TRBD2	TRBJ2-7	CASSFSLAGNEQYF	TGTGCCAGCAGCTTCAGCCTAGCGGGAAACGAGCAGTACTTC
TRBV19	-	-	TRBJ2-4	CASTPEGLAKNIQYF	TGTGCCAGTACGCCAGAGGGGTTAGCCAAAAACATTCAGTACTTC
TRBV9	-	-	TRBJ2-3	CASSEGLDTQYF	TGTGCCAGCAGCGAGGGGTTGGATACGCAGTATTTT
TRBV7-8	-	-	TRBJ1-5	CASSLVGRGNSNQPQHF	TGTGCCAGCAGCTTAGTCGGCAGGGGAAATAGCAATCAGCCCCAGCATTTT
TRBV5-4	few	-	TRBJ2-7	CASSGGLYEQYF	TGTGCCAGCAGCGGGGGCCTCTACGAGCAGTACTTC
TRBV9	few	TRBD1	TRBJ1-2	CASSPGGGGYTF	TGTGCCAGCAGCCCAGGGGGTGGGGGCTACACCTTC
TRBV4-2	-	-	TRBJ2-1	CASSQSWEVNEQFF	TGTGCCAGCAGCCAATCCTGGGAAGTAAATGAGCAGTTCTTC
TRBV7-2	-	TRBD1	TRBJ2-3	CASSFRDRGGLDTQYF	TGTGCCAGCAGCTTTAGGGACAGGGGAGGGTTGGATACGCAGTATTTT
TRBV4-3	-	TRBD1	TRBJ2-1	CASSQGTGGVEQFF	TGCGCCAGCAGCCAGGGGACAGGGGGCGTTGAGCAGTTCTTC
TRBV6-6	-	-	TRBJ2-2	CASRGWDTNTGELFF	TGTGCCAGCAGGGGGTGGGATACGAACACCGGGGAGCTGTTTTTT
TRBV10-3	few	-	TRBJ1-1	CAISLEAGTLLEAFF	TGTGCCATCAGTCTCGAGGCGGGCACGCTACTTGAAGCTTTCTTT
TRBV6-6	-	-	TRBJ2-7	CASSYGQNEQYF	TGTGCCAGCAGTTACGGACAGAATGAGCAGTACTTC
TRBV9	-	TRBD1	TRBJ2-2	CASSLRQGNTGELFF	TGTGCCAGCAGCCTCCGACAGGGGAACACCGGGGAGCTGTTTTTT